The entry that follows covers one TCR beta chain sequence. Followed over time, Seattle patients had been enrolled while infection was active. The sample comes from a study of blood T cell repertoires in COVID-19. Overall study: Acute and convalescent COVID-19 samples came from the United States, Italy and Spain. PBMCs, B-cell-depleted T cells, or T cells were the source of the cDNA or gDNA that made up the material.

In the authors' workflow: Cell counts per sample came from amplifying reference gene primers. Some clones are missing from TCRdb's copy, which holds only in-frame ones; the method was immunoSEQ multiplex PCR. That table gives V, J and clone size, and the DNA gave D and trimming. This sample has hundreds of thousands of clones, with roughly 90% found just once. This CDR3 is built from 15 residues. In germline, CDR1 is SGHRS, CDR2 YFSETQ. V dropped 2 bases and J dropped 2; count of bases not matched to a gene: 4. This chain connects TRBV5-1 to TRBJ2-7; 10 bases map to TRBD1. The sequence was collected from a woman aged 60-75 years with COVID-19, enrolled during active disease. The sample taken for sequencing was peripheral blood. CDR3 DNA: TGCGCCAGCAGCTTAGGGACAGGGGTACCCTACGAGCAGTACTTC. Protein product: CASSLGTGVPYEQYF.